This T cell receptor (beta chain) was sequenced for a study of T cells in Graves' hyperthyroidism and ophthalmopathy (dated by TCRdb to the late 2010s). With regard to the full study: Peripheral blood was sampled at the time of initial diagnosis, prior to any treatment. The roughly 94 discovery patients were randomly divided into training and test sets at a 7:3 ratio. Prospective prediction of ophthalmopathy was tested in an independent validation cohort consisting of roughly 20 hyperthyroidism patients and some 16 patients who later progressed to ophthalmopathy. To identify TCR V-J signatures that set the groups apart, the researchers used a discovery cohort of 100 patients, made up of around 42 with Graves' ophthalmopathy and 57 with stable Graves' hyperthyroidism. After sampling, hyperthyroidism patients received methimazole starting at 30 mg daily, and ophthalmopathy patients received high-dose intravenous methylprednisolone. According to the paper, TCR Vbeta CDR3 sequencing was carried out on 135 peripheral blood samples, which came from approximately 43 ophthalmopathy, some 73 hyperthyroidism and approximately 17 progressor patients. Thyroid tissue and blood T-cell repertoires from about six Graves' hyperthyroidism patients were also compared in the study.

The TCR beta CDR3 regions were amplified from the RNA transcripts. The TCR CDR3 was subjected to a first round of RT-PCR using the HTBI primer set and the Qiagen OneStep RT-PCR kit. Libraries were constructed in a second round of multiplex PCR, after which size selection and purification were performed. The libraries were sequenced on an Illumina HiSeq2000 using paired-end 100 bp reads. The authors' analysis ran thus. SOAPnuke was used to process the raw data, throwing out any read that contained adapters or uncalled bases, had a mean Phred below 15, or lacked an exact constant-primer or identifier match. High-quality paired reads were merged with COPE v1.2.5, and unique nucleotide sequences were defined as clonotypes. Clonotypes were aligned to IMGT TRBV, TRBD and TRBJ reference segments using MiTCR v1.1. The analysis was restricted to V-J combinations with a frequency above 0.0001, which together covered 99.2% of the repertoires. A TCS score was defined as the ratio between F50 (clonal expansion) and ExV (chaos), using BLOSUM62-based TCRdist between CDR3 peptides within each V-J. Welch's t-statistics and random forest reduced some 510 V-J features to roughly 13, which were used in a naive Bayes classifier (R e1071). Using fastp trimming at Q25 and MiXCR clonotype assembly, TCRdb reanalyzed the public sequencing data and kept in-frame beta chains. Rows with a matching CDR3 protein are joined into one entry that keeps the most common DNA and genes. TCRdb, not the authors, supplied the V and J calls. Present in this sample are about 350,000 distinct CDR3 sequences, roughly 20% of which were seen just once. Clones ranked in the top ten supply 15% to 19% of the sample.

Trimmed from V: 5 bases; trimmed from J: 5 bases; junction bases lacking a gene match: 17. CDR1 and CDR2 are drawn from the germline V gene: MDHEN, SYDVKM. The CDR3 goes from the cysteine to the phenylalanine over 17 residues. Of the read, only the CDR3 DNA is kept; its 51 bases are in frame from base 1. Ophthalmopathy patients had moderately to severely active disease, with a Clinical Activity Score of 3 or more, a NOSPECS grade of 4 or more, and a disease duration of less than 3 months. Exclusion was applied to patients with uncontrolled infections, other autoimmune diseases, pregnancy or lactation. Diagnoses were established on the basis of clinical symptoms, serum thyroxine and TRAb, thyroid ultrasound, and orbital computed tomography. PBMCs were separated from under 12 ml of fresh peripheral blood using Ficoll-Paque density gradient centrifugation. Trizol reagent was used to extract total RNA, and RNA quality was then checked on an Agilent 2100 Bioanalyzer.

Study-wide conclusions, independent of this receptor: Most expanded thyroid clonotypes (frequency above 0.001) were also found in blood, which suggests that blood repertoires may mirror thyroid immune responses. Sample size was not statistically predetermined, and blinding of investigators to group allocation was not performed. A 13 V-J signature model separated ophthalmopathy from stable hyperthyroidism, with nearly 90% sensitivity and around 84% specificity in cross-validation and 80%/75% in testing. During validation, the model predicted progression to ophthalmopathy a median of approximately 6.5 months ahead of onset, with just under 71% sensitivity and under 85% specificity.

This clonotype was observed at least ten times. No cognate antigen has been identified for it. Base qualities are not recorded, but no much larger clone differs from it by a single base. The sequenced sample consisted of blood. The V gene is TRBV28 and the J gene is TRBJ1-1, with 7 junctional bases fitting TRBD1. This TCR was recovered from a woman in her forties with Graves' ophthalmopathy. The CDR3 protein: CASSTTGKELINTEAFF. Read as DNA, the sequence is TGTGCCAGCAGTACGACAGGGAAGGAGTTGATAAATACTGAAGCTTTCTTT.